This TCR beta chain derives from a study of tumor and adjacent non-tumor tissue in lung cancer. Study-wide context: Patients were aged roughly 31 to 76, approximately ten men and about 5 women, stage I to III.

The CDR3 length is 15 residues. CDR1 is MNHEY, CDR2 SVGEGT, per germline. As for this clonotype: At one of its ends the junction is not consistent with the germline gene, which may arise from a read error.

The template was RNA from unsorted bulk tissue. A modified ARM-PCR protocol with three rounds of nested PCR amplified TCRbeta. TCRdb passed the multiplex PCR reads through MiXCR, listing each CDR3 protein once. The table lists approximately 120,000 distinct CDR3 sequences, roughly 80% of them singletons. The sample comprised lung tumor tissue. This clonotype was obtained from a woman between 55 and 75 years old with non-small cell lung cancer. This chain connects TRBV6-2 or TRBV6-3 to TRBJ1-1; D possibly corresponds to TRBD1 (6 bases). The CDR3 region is CTSSNYRVMNTEALF. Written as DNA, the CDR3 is TGTACCAGCAGTAACTACAGGGTTATGAACACTGAAGCTTTATTC.